A single sample is the source of the 21 T cell receptor beta chains below, sequenced in a study of blood T cell repertoires in COVID-19 (dated by TCRdb to 2018 to 2021). Library creation used the immunoSEQ multiplex PCR assay. As stored in TCRdb, this immuneACCESS dataset retains in-frame rearrangements with V and J assigned. A fraction of the clones does not appear; measured against another copy, unresolved V genes explain less than half of the discrepancy, and the remainder lacks a known reason. This sample holds fewer than 400,000 clones; more than 90% were observed only once. Around 20% of the sample is taken by the ten largest. Sequenced material: PBMCs or T cells enriched from blood (not recorded which). These receptors came from a young woman who had recovered from COVID-19.

This clone was seen just once. The rearrangement links TRBV19 to TRBJ1-4; 8 bases match TRBD1. CDR3 length equals 14 residues. Germline V CDR1 and CDR2: LNHDA, SQIVND (reference sequence). The V gene end was trimmed by 3 bases and the J gene end by 10 bases; junction bases not matched to a gene: 7. The CDR3 loop is CASSMTGTGGKLFF. CDR3 nucleotides: TGTGCCAGTAGTATGACCGGGACAGGTGGAAAACTGTTTTTT.

The count of this clone is one. The chain links TRBV27 to TRBJ2-6; a weak D match, TRBD2 (5 bases). Germline V gene lookup returns CDR1 MNHEY and CDR2 SMNVEV (reference sequence). V shed 6 bases and J shed 0 bases, with 12 bases lying between them. The CDR3 sequence is 16 residues long. Written as DNA, the CDR3 is TGTGCCAGCAGCCCGGGGTGGATCTCTGGGGCCAACGTCCTGACTTTC. Protein product: CASSPGWISGANVLTF.

V gene TRBV7-9 combines with J gene TRBJ2-7, with TRBD2 matching 10 bases. J gave up 7 bases and V 3 bases, and 9 bases lay outside the gene matches. CDR3 length: 15 amino acids. Per the germline V gene, CDR1 is SEHNR and CDR2 is FQNEAQ (reference sequence). This CDR3 is CASSLLAGAGTEQYF. For the CDR3, the DNA is TGTGCCAGCAGCTTGCTAGCGGGAGCGGGTACAGAGCAGTACTTC.

This chain joins TRBV7-9 and TRBJ2-7; possible D gene TRBD1, 6 bases. This CDR3 is 14 amino acids long. Germline V gene lookup returns CDR1 SEHNR and CDR2 FQNEAQ (reference sequence). Trimming took 10 bases from V and 2 from J, leaving 18 bases between them. In DNA form, the CDR3 reads TGTGCCACCTCAGGGGATGGGAGCCCCTACGAGCAGTACTTC. Encoded protein: CATSGDGSPYEQYF. The variable domain in full, with the rest retrieved from reference TRBV7-9 and TRBJ2-7, is DTGVSQNPRHKITKRGQNVTFRCDPISEHNRLYWYRQTLGQGPEFLTYFQNEAQLEKSRLLSDRFSAERPKGSFSTLEIQRTEQGDSAMYLCATSGDGSPYEQYFGPGTRLTVT.

The genes are TRBV7-2 and TRBJ2-1, with TRBD2 identical over 11 bases. Losses at the gene ends were 6 bases for V and 6 bases for J; bases not matched to a gene: 7. Germline-derived CDR1 and CDR2 are SGHTA and FQGNSA. The CDR3 is made up of 15 amino acids. DNA of the CDR3: TGTGCCAGCAGACTAATAGCGGGAGGGTCCAATGAGCAGTTCTTC. Translated, it gives CASRLIAGGSNEQFF.

The chain uses TRBV5-6 and TRBJ1-4; 7 bases match TRBD1. V lost 3 bases to trimming and J lost 8 bases; unmatched junction nucleotides: 4. Germline values: CDR1 SGHDT, CDR2 YYEEEE. The CDR3 contains 13 residues. CDR3 amino acids: CASSSGQVEKLFF. The CDR3 DNA reads as TGTGCCAGCAGCTCAGGACAGGTCGAAAAACTGTTTTTT.

The chain employs TRBV18 and TRBJ1-4; no clear D gene. The CDR3 is made up of 15 amino acids. CDR1 and CDR2 (germline): KGHSH, LQKENI. V was trimmed by 3 bases and J by 4 bases, leaving 12 bases between them. In nucleotides, the CDR3 is TGTGCCAGCTCACCCGGAGCGGTCGTTAATGAAAAACTGTTTTTT. Its translation: CASSPGAVVNEKLFF.

The rearrangement links TRBV7-8 to TRBJ2-7; 12 nucleotides line up with TRBD2. The CDR3 covers 15 residues. Germline V CDR1 and CDR2: SGHVS, FQNEAQ. Trimming cost V 7 bases and J 5 bases; bases outside gene matches: 9. The CDR3 bases are TGTGCCAGCAACCCTATGGGACTAGCGGGCCACGAGCAGTACTTC. This sequence encodes CASNPMGLAGHEQYF.

The J gene is TRBJ1-1, the V gene TRBV11-2, with unresolved D. The V and J ends lost 5 bases and 1 base respectively, with 14 bases between them. The CDR3 contains 15 residues. CDR1 is SGHAT, CDR2 FQNNGV, per germline. CDR3 region: CASSPARVWNTEAFF. The CDR3, as DNA: TGTGCCAGCAGCCCGGCGCGGGTGTGGAACACTGAAGCTTTCTTT.

The J gene is TRBJ1-2, the V gene TRBV5-6; 7 nucleotides align to TRBD1. Germline CDR1 and CDR2: SGHDT and YYEEEE. The CDR3 spans 13 residues. V dropped 3 bases and J dropped 4; count of bases not matched to a gene: 3. DNA for the CDR3: TGTGCCAGCAGCTGGGACAGAACCTATGGCTACACCTTC. Translating it yields CASSWDRTYGYTF.

The rearrangement joins TRBV13 to TRBJ2-1, with D unclear. V was clipped by 4 bases and J by 5 bases, with 6 bases between them. Germline V lookup: CDR1 PRHDT, CDR2 FYEKMQ (reference sequence). The CDR3 loop spans 12 amino acids. The CDR3 bases are TGTGCCAGCAGCTGGCATAACAATGAGCAGTTCTTC. Its translation: CASSWHNNEQFF.

V usage is TRBV27 and J usage is TRBJ2-7; 7 bases line up with TRBD1. The CDR3 length is 14 residues. V dropped 6 bases and J dropped 2; count of bases not matched to a gene: 7. Germline V gene data show CDR1 as MNHEY and CDR2 as SMNVEV (reference sequence). The CDR3 DNA follows: TGTGCCAGCAGCAGACAGGGTCGACCCTACGAGCAGTACTTC. Amino acid sequence: CASSRQGRPYEQYF.

The V call is TRBV4-1, the J call TRBJ1-1; 9 nucleotides align to TRBD1. J lost 5 bases, V lost 3 bases, and 4 bases had no gene match. CDR3 length equals 14 residues. From germline, CDR1 is MGHRA and CDR2 YSYEKL. The CDR3 loop is CASSHGTGRTEAFF. The CDR3 bases are TGCGCCAGCAGCCACGGGACAGGGCGGACTGAAGCTTTCTTT.

This chain links TRBV19 with TRBJ1-6; 7 nucleotides align to TRBD1. V shed 9 bases, J shed 7 bases, and the junction held 9 bases outside the gene matches. Germline V gene data show CDR1 as LNHDA and CDR2 as SQIVND (reference sequence). The CDR3 spans 14 residues. CDR3 nucleotide sequence: TGTGCCAGCTCCCCGACAGGGATGAATTCACCCCTCCACTTT. Translating gives CASSPTGMNSPLHF. Full variable domain (outside the CDR3, taken from reference TRBV19 and TRBJ1-6): DGGITQSPKYLFRKEGQNVTLSCEQNLNHDAMYWYRQDPGQGLRLIYYSQIVNDFQKGDIAEGYSVSREKKESFPLTVTSAQKNPTAFYLCASSPTGMNSPLHFGNGTRLTVT.

This clone was observed a single time. The chain recombines TRBV25-1 with TRBJ1-2; TRBD1 matches at 11 bases. Germline CDR1 and CDR2: MGHDK and SYGVNS. The CDR3 is 14 amino acids. V shed 5 bases, J shed 5 bases, and the junction held 4 bases outside the gene matches. The CDR3 bases are TGTGCCAGCAGTCAGGGACAGGGGGTGTATGGCTACACCTTC. It translates to CASSQGQGVYGYTF.

The genes are TRBV5-3 and TRBJ2-2; TRBD2 is a possible D gene (6 bases). TRBV5-3 is labeled an ORF, and its function is uncertain. The V end was cut by 6 bases, the J end by 6 bases, with 9 bases between. The CDR3 is made up of 12 amino acids. In nucleotides, the CDR3 is TGTGCCAGAAAGGGCGGGGCCGGGGAGCTGTTTTTT. Its translation: CARKGGAGELFF.

The chain combines TRBV7-2 with TRBJ1-1, with a tentative D call TRBD1 (6 bases). The CDR3 is 12 amino acids. V shed 3 bases and J shed 6 bases, with 8 bases lying between them. Germline values: CDR1 SGHTA, CDR2 FQGNSA. DNA of the CDR3: TGTGCCAGCAGCTTGGGGGGGCCTGAAGCTTTCTTT. Its translation is CASSLGGPEAFF.

The chain uses TRBV5-6 and TRBJ2-7, with 7 nucleotides matching TRBD2. The J segment lost 3 bases and the V segment lost 1 base, leaving 7 bases of the junction unmatched. CDR1 is SGHDT, CDR2 YYEEEE, per germline. The CDR3 sequence is 15 residues long. CDR3 coding DNA: TGTGCCAGCAGCTTGTGGCAGGGAGGGCGCTACGAGCAGTACTTC. Translated, it gives CASSLWQGGRYEQYF.

The V gene is TRBV28, the J gene TRBJ2-7; 7 positions match TRBD2. V lost 5 bases and J lost 2; bases outside the gene matches: 9. The CDR3 sequence is 15 residues long. Germline CDR1 MDHEN, CDR2 SYDVKM. This CDR3 is CASSSRVGRPYEQYF. CDR3 nucleotides: TGTGCCAGCAGTAGTCGGGTCGGGAGGCCCTACGAGCAGTACTTC.

The rearrangement joins TRBV10-3 to TRBJ2-2; TRBD1 is a possible D gene (5 bases). The CDR3 is 13 amino acids. V was clipped by 8 bases and J by 1 base, with 8 bases between them. Germline CDR1 is ENHRY and CDR2 is SYGVKD. This CDR3 is CAIQTGNTGELFF. Written as DNA, the CDR3 is TGTGCCATCCAAACAGGGAACACCGGGGAGCTGTTTTTT.

This chain connects TRBV2 to TRBJ1-4, with TRBD1 identical over 8 bases. V shed 8 bases, J shed 0 bases, and the junction held 8 bases outside the gene matches. CDR1 is SNHLY, CDR2 FYNNEI, per germline. The length of the CDR3 is 16 residues. The CDR3 loop reads CASCMDRVATNEKLFF. CDR3 in DNA: TGTGCCAGCTGTATGGACAGGGTTGCAACTAATGAAAAACTGTTTTTT.